These 14 T cell receptor beta chains came from one sample sequenced in a study of radiation and T cells in renal cell carcinoma (dated by TCRdb to 2020 to 2021). This sample's time point label indicates: baseline pretreatment blood. The meaning of the sample's treatment or condition label: 15 Gy SBRT to primary tumor, nephrectomy 4 weeks later. Library prep was done by the immunoSEQ multiplex PCR assay. The table was pulled from immuneACCESS by TCRdb, which kept in-frame rearrangements only. Such tables lose some clones; where checked, under half of the loss comes from unresolved V genes, and the rest has no known cause. The sample table shows 70,000 to 95,000 clones, and 70% to 85% are seen once. The ten largest account for roughly 6% of the sample. The sequencing used blood, collected from a patient whose treatment included radiotherapy and nephrectomy. The receptor set was obtained from a man in his sixties with renal cell carcinoma.

The chain has TRBV4-1 and TRBJ2-1, with TRBD2 matching 14 bases. This CDR3 contains 16 residues. The germline V gene encodes CDR1 MGHRA and CDR2 YSYEKL. The J segment lost 8 bases and the V segment lost 1 base, leaving 4 bases of the junction unmatched. The CDR3 loop is CASSQVRTSGRYEQFF. The CDR3 DNA follows: TGCGCCAGCAGCCAAGTACGGACTAGCGGGAGGTATGAGCAGTTCTTC.

The V call is TRBV4-2, the J call TRBJ2-5; 10 bases fit TRBD2. The CDR3 is made up of 16 amino acids. Germline assignment: CDR1 LGHNA and CDR2 YNFKEQ. V lost 8 bases, J lost 2 bases, and 11 bases stayed unmatched. The DNA of the CDR3 is TGTGCCAGCGGGAAACTCGGGACTAGCGCGCAAGAGACCCAGTACTTC. Translation gives CASGKLGTSAQETQYF.

The genes are TRBV5-6 and TRBJ2-7, with 10 bases aligning to TRBD2. Per the germline V gene, CDR1 is SGHDT and CDR2 is YYEEEE. V trimming: 4 bases; J trimming: 3 bases; junction bases outside the gene matches: 7. CDR3 size: 15 residues. The CDR3: CASSLLAGVFYEQYF. The CDR3 nucleotides read TGTGCCAGCAGCCTGCTAGCGGGGGTTTTCTACGAGCAGTACTTC.

This clone was found a few times. V gene TRBV28 combines with J gene TRBJ1-2, with D unclear. Between the trimmed V and J ends, which lost 11 bases and 4 bases, there was a span of 14 bases. Germline V gene data show CDR1 as MDHEN and CDR2 as SYDVKM. This CDR3 is 12 amino acids long. The CDR3 loop is CAGRDIGYGYTF. In nucleotides, the CDR3 is TGTGCCGGTAGGGATATCGGCTATGGCTACACCTTC.

This rearrangement joins TRBV5-1 to TRBJ2-1; D might be TRBD1 or TRBD2, each matching 5 bases. This CDR3 has 13 residues. CDR1 and CDR2 (germline): SGHRS, YFSETQ. The ends were cut back, 0 bases at V and 12 bases at J, with 13 bases in the middle. The CDR3 sequence: CASSLEAGRVQFF. As DNA, the CDR3 is TGCGCCAGCAGCTTGGAGGCAGGGCGGGTGCAGTTCTTC.

This chain connects TRBV5-4 to TRBJ2-6; the match to TRBD1 covers 9 bases. The CDR3 is 16 residues long. Germline V gives CDR1 SGHNT, CDR2 YYREEE (reference sequence). V dropped 4 bases and J dropped 2; count of bases not matched to a gene: 4. CDR3 DNA: TGTGCCAGCAGCAGACGGACAGGGGCTGGGGCCAACGTCCTGACTTTC. Translation gives CASSRRTGAGANVLTF.

The genes are TRBV27 and TRBJ1-2, with 8 positions matching TRBD1. From germline, CDR1 is MNHEY and CDR2 SMNVEV (reference sequence). The CDR3 has 14 residues. V dropped 6 bases and J dropped 4; count of bases not matched to a gene: 7. CDR3 residues: CASSLTGASYGYTF. The CDR3, as DNA: TGTGCCAGCAGCTTGACAGGGGCGAGCTATGGCTACACCTTC.

The CDR3 DNA reads as TGTGCTAGTGGTTTAGGGACTGAAGCTTTCTTT. The encoded protein is CASGLGTEAFF. The rearrangement uses TRBV12-5 and TRBJ1-1, with D hard to call. V lost 3 bases to trimming and J lost 5 bases, with 4 bases between them. The germline CDR1 and CDR2 sequences are LGHNT and FRNRAP. The CDR3 is 11 residues long. The variable domain in full, completed from reference TRBV12-5 and TRBJ1-1, reads DARVTQTPRHKVTEMGQEVTMRCQPILGHNTVFWYRQTMMQGLELLAYFRNRAPLDDSGMPKDRFSAEMPDATLATLKIQPSEPRDSAVYFCASGLGTEAFFGQGTRLTVV.

The chain recombines TRBV11-3 with TRBJ2-4, with 8 bases that match TRBD2. Germline CDR1 reads SGHNT; CDR2 reads YENEEA. V shed 0 bases, J shed 11 bases, and the junction held 3 bases outside the gene matches. CDR3 length: 13 amino acids. Here the CDR3 reads CASSLDLTSVQYF. DNA for the CDR3: TGTGCCAGCAGCTTAGATTTGACTAGCGTTCAGTACTTC.

The chain is built from TRBV18 and TRBJ2-5; D may be TRBD1 or TRBD2 (7 bases each). Gene TRBJ2-7 matches the end of the DNA better, so the J call may be wrong. CDR1 KGHSH and CDR2 LQKENI come from the germline V gene. This CDR3 has 15 residues. This chain's CDR3 is CASENEGGGGGEQYF. CDR3 coding DNA: TGTGCCAGCGAAAATGAGGGAGGGGGCGGAGGCGAGCAGTACTTC.

This chain connects TRBV5-8 to TRBJ2-1, with a possible D match to TRBD1 (5 bases). Trimming shortened V by 0 bases and J by 9 bases, and 7 bases separated the two germline ends. CDR1 is SGHTS, CDR2 YDEGEE, per germline. There are 12 residues in the CDR3. The CDR3 is CASSLVGVEQFF. CDR3 DNA sequence: TGTGCCAGCAGCTTGGTAGGGGTTGAGCAGTTCTTC.

V and J are TRBV19 and TRBJ2-3; D not resolved. Trimming cost V 6 bases and J 4 bases, with 11 bases left between them. The CDR3 has 13 amino acids. Germline-derived CDR1 and CDR2 are LNHDA and SQIVND (reference sequence). CDR3 region: CASSHQDPDTQYF. In DNA form, the CDR3 reads TGTGCCAGTAGCCACCAGGATCCAGATACGCAGTATTTT.

This clone was recorded a few times. The V call is TRBV9, the J call TRBJ2-3; 8 nucleotides agree with TRBD1. This CDR3 is built from 17 residues. Germline trimming cut 3 bases from V and 3 bases from J; bases unmatched to any gene: 12. Germline-derived CDR1 and CDR2 are SGDLS and YYNGEE. The CDR3 region is CASSGKQGEVRTDTQYF. DNA for the CDR3: TGTGCCAGCAGCGGCAAACAGGGGGAAGTGAGAACAGATACGCAGTATTTT.

The genes are TRBV28 and TRBJ2-5, with 12 bases identical to TRBD2. The CDR3 totals 15 residues. Trimming took 7 bases from V and 7 from J; bases not matched to a gene: 10. The germline V gene encodes CDR1 MDHEN and CDR2 SYDVKM. Written as DNA, the CDR3 is TGTGCCAGCATTGCCCGACTAGCGGGAGTCGGGACCCAGTACTTC. Translating gives CASIARLAGVGTQYF.